Listed here are 20 T cell receptor beta chains from one sample, sequenced in a study of T-cell reconstitution after alpha-beta-depleted transplantation in children. Unique molecular identifiers were built into the TCRbeta library. TCRdb re-derived calls from the PCR reads in MiXCR, one entry per CDR3 protein. The sample has around 800,000 distinct CDR3 sequences; under 20% are singletons. The specimen comprised PBMCs, mostly from graft donor cells, sampled 360 days after TCRalphabeta/CD19-depleted stem cell transplant. Receptor source: a male patient younger than 18 who had a stem cell transplant for acute lymphoblastic leukemia, so the T cells may come from the graft donor.

The gene calls are TRBV20-1 and TRBJ1-4; weak D call: TRBD1 (6 bases). Deletions cut 3 bases from V and 0 bases from J, with 14 bases between. Germline V gene sequence: CDR1 DFQATT, CDR2 SNEGSKA (reference sequence). This CDR3 comprises 16 residues. In DNA form, the CDR3 reads TGCAGTGCTAGGGACAGACAGTTAACAACTAATGAAAAACTGTTTTTT. The encoded protein is CSARDRQLTTNEKLFF.

This chain uses TRBV5-1 with TRBJ2-3, with TRBD2 identical over 7 bases. J lost 2 bases, V lost 9 bases, and 12 bases had no gene match. CDR3 length: 15 amino acids. CDR1 and CDR2 from the germline V gene are SGHRS and YFSETQ. The CDR3 DNA reads TGCGCCACCTCCGTGTGGGGGGGGATCACAGATACGCAGTATTTT. Protein: CATSVWGGITDTQYF.

This clonotype showed up many times. The gene calls are TRBV7-2 and TRBJ2-7; D is unclear. The germline CDR1 and CDR2 sequences are SGHTA and FQGNSA. The CDR3 runs to 16 residues. V lost 4 bases, J lost 1 base, and 17 bases lay in between. The CDR3 DNA reads TGTGCCAGCAGCTGGGGATCTACTCCCCGGTCCTACGAGCAGTACTTC. Its translation: CASSWGSTPRSYEQYF.

This clonotype was detected only a few times. The chain uses TRBV27 and TRBJ1-1; tentative D call: TRBD1 (6 bases). The V end was cut by 3 bases, the J end by 4 bases, with 15 bases between. Germline CDR1 reads MNHEY; CDR2 reads SMNVEV (reference sequence). The CDR3 consists of 15 residues. CDR3 in amino acids: CASSFPGGRGTEAFF. CDR3 bases: TGTGCCAGCAGTTTCCCCGGGGGGCGCGGCACTGAAGCTTTCTTT.

This clonotype was seen repeatedly, ten times or more. The CDR3 sequence: CASSLGQGKETQYF. Here the CDR3 DNA reads TGCGCCAGCAGCTTGGGACAGGGGAAAGAGACCCAGTACTTC. The chain couples TRBV5-1 to TRBJ2-5; 8 nucleotides agree with TRBD1. Germline assignment: CDR1 SGHRS and CDR2 YFSETQ. This CDR3 is 14 amino acids long. The trim removed 0 bases at V and 3 bases at J, leaving 1 base unmatched.

In its sample, this clonotype was seen a few times. This chain connects TRBV18 to TRBJ2-7, with 11 positions matching TRBD2. CDR3 length: 18 residues. Germline trimming cut 4 bases from V and 0 bases from J; bases unmatched to any gene: 11. Germline CDR1 KGHSH, CDR2 LQKENI. DNA of the CDR3: TGTGCCAGCTCACTTCTACCGGGACTAGCGGCTGACTCCTACGAGCAGTACTTC. This gives the protein CASSLLPGLAADSYEQYF.

This clonotype showed up many times. The gene calls are TRBV18 and TRBJ2-2; D gene uncertain. This CDR3 is 14 amino acids long. The germline CDR1 and CDR2 sequences are KGHSH and LQKENI. Trimming took off 2 bases at V and 2 bases at J, with 6 bases between the two ends. The CDR3 spells CASSPGRNTGELFF. DNA of the CDR3: TGTGCCAGCTCACCAGGCAGAAACACCGGGGAGCTGTTTTTT.

This clonotype was detected a few times. This chain connects TRBV23-1 to TRBJ2-1; D remains unclear. TRBV23-1 is placed among ORFs of uncertain function. This CDR3 comprises 16 residues. Trimming removed 1 base from V and 5 bases from J, with 15 bases in between. Written as DNA, the CDR3 is TGCGCCAGCAGTCAATTCCGGGTGGCGCTCCACAATGAGCAGTTCTTC. Translated: CASSQFRVALHNEQFF.

This clonotype has just a few counts. The CDR3 is CASSVAPETGEKLFF. The CDR3 bases are TGTGCCAGCAGCGTAGCCCCCGAGACAGGGGAAAAACTGTTTTTT. The chain is built from TRBV9 and TRBJ1-4, with 7 bases identical to TRBD1. V trimming: 0 bases; J trimming: 8 bases; junction bases outside the gene matches: 7. CDR1 is SGDLS and CDR2 is YYNGEE in the germline V gene. The CDR3 has 15 amino acids. Using reference TRBV9 and TRBJ1-4 for the parts outside the CDR3, the full variable domain is DSGVTQTPKHLITATGQRVTLRCSPRSGDLSVYWYQQSLDQGLQFLIQYYNGEERAKGNILERFSAQQFPDLHSELNLSSLELGDSALYFCASSVAPETGEKLFFGSGTQLSVL.

This clonotype was observed a few times. The chain is built from TRBV5-1 and TRBJ2-6, with 9 bases fitting TRBD1. CDR1 SGHRS and CDR2 YFSETQ come from the germline V gene. V lost 5 bases, J lost 0 bases, and 6 bases stayed unmatched. CDR3 length: 17 amino acids. The CDR3 reads CASRLGQGSSGANVLTF. The CDR3 region has the DNA TGCGCCAGCAGATTAGGACAGGGGAGCTCTGGGGCCAACGTCCTGACTTTC. Full variable domain (rest looked up from reference TRBV5-1 and TRBJ2-6): KAGVTQTPRYLIKTRGQQVTLSCSPISGHRSVSWYQQTPGQGLQFLFEYFSETQRNKGNFPGRFSGRQFSNSRSEMNVSTLELGDSALYLCASRLGQGSSGANVLTFGAGSRLTVL.

The V call is TRBV28, the J call TRBJ2-7; 9 bases match TRBD2. The germline V gene encodes CDR1 MDHEN and CDR2 SYDVKM. The J segment lost 2 bases and the V segment lost 4 bases, leaving 9 bases of the junction unmatched. The CDR3 has 16 amino acids. The CDR3 sequence: CASSSPTSGTTYEQYF. CDR3 DNA sequence: TGTGCCAGCAGTTCTCCGACTAGCGGTACCACCTACGAGCAGTACTTC.

This clonotype was seen many times. V is TRBV12-3 or TRBV12-4 and J is TRBJ2-1; 9 nucleotides agree with TRBD2. J gave up 4 bases and V 3 bases, and 4 bases lay outside the gene matches. The CDR3 totals 15 residues. The CDR3 region has the DNA TGTGCCAGCAGTTTTGTAGCGGGAGTTTACAATGAGCAGTTCTTC. Translating it yields CASSFVAGVYNEQFF.

The chain has TRBV20-1 and TRBJ2-1; 7 bases agree with TRBD2. V lost 6 bases, J lost 4 bases, and 18 bases stayed unmatched. Germline V gene sequence: CDR1 DFQATT, CDR2 SNEGSKA (reference sequence). The length of the CDR3 is 17 residues. The CDR3 DNA sequence: TGCAGTGCCACCGGGACTACCGTACGACATATTTACAATGAGCAGTTCTTC. This encodes CSATGTTVRHIYNEQFF.

The table lists this clonotype with many counts. The chain couples TRBV5-1 to TRBJ2-1; TRBD2 matches 7 bases. CDR3 size: 14 residues. The germline V gene encodes CDR1 SGHRS and CDR2 YFSETQ. J was trimmed by 4 bases and V by 3 bases; bases with no gene match: 4. CDR3 sequence reads: CASSYSGPYNEQFF. Written as DNA, the CDR3 is TGCGCCAGCAGCTATAGCGGGCCTTACAATGAGCAGTTCTTC.

The gene calls are TRBV5-1 and TRBJ2-3; TRBD2 aligns across 8 bases. The CDR3 consists of 14 residues. The ends lost 2 bases at V and 6 bases at J; junction bases unmatched: 5. Germline lookup yields CDR1 SGHRS and CDR2 YFSETQ. The CDR3 DNA sequence: TGCGCCAGCAGCTTCGTGCGGGAGGTGGATACGCAGTATTTT. Its protein is CASSFVREVDTQYF.

This clonotype turned up a few times. The rearrangement uses TRBV20-1 and TRBJ2-5; D remains ambiguous. Trimming cost V 0 bases and J 2 bases, with 10 bases left between them. The CDR3 is 14 amino acids. The germline V gene has CDR1 DFQATT and CDR2 SNEGSKA (reference sequence). CDR3 residues: CSARDLWRQETQYF. CDR3 nucleotides: TGCAGTGCTAGAGATTTATGGCGTCAAGAGACCCAGTACTTC.

This clonotype was seen repeatedly, ten times or more. V and J are TRBV5-4 and TRBJ2-2, with TRBD2 matching over 9 bases. CDR3 length equals 21 residues. Germline CDR1 SGHNT, CDR2 YYREEE (reference sequence). Losses at the gene ends were 2 bases for V and 2 bases for J; bases not matched to a gene: 19. The CDR3 nucleotides are TGTGCCAGCAGCTTAAATAGACAGGTCATCCTAGCGGGACTTAACACCGGGGAGCTGTTTTTT. Amino acids: CASSLNRQVILAGLNTGELFF.

The chain is built from TRBV7-9 and TRBJ2-1; D uncertain. CDR3 length: 13 residues. In germline, CDR1 is SEHNR, CDR2 FQNEAQ (reference sequence). V dropped 3 bases and J dropped 3 bases, with 6 bases sitting between them. CDR3 residues: CASSFQDYNEQFF. DNA for the CDR3: TGTGCCAGCAGCTTTCAGGACTACAATGAGCAGTTCTTC.

There are a few counts of this clonotype. The chain links TRBV4-2 to TRBJ2-7; D is ambiguous. The germline V gene has CDR1 LGHNA and CDR2 YNFKEQ. This CDR3 region has 15 residues. Trimming took off 1 base at V and 4 bases at J, with 14 bases between the two ends. This chain's CDR3 is CASSQGAGDLYEQYF. The CDR3 coding sequence is TGTGCCAGCAGCCAAGGGGCTGGTGACCTATACGAGCAGTACTTC.

This clonotype has at least ten counts. The chain employs TRBV28 and TRBJ2-7; D might be TRBD2 (5 bases). In germline, CDR1 is MDHEN, CDR2 SYDVKM. This CDR3 contains 14 residues. With 3 bases removed from V and 3 bases from J, the gap between germline ends came to 12 bases. In nucleotides, the CDR3 is TGTGCCAGCAGTTTGAGAGGGATTGTCTACGAGCAGTACTTC. Translating it yields CASSLRGIVYEQYF.